A selection of T cell receptor beta chains follows, all from one sample in a study of control samples from healthy donors and cancer patients. Assay used: immunoSEQ multiplex PCR; TCRdb lists only in-frame clones, some missing. The data contain about 160,000 clones, around 94% of them singletons. The material sequenced was PBMCs. Every receptor here comes from a man aged 55 to 70 with colorectal cancer. Each CDR3 is given with its conserved first and last residue. A D gene is named only where the DNA matches it firmly.

v_call	j_call	d_call	cdr3_aa
TRBV5-1	TRBJ2-1	-	CASRGDLYNEQFF
TRBV7-2	TRBJ2-7	-	CASSLTGARSSYEQYF
TRBV5-1	TRBJ2-1	-	CASSLEAVNEQFF
TRBV7-6	TRBJ1-2	TRBD1	CASSQGGQGDGYTF
TRBV4-3	TRBJ2-7	-	CASSQDVASYEQYF
TRBV7-2	TRBJ2-5	-	CASSLDGVKTQYF
TRBV7-8	TRBJ1-1	-	CASSLQGLNTEAFF
TRBV15	TRBJ2-1	-	CATSRVGANEQFF
TRBV6-5	TRBJ1-1	TRBD1	CASSPWTGGNTEAFF
TRBV27	TRBJ1-2	TRBD1	CASIPEDRGYGYTF
TRBV2	TRBJ1-1	-	CASSEKGLNTEAFF
TRBV7-9	TRBJ1-4	-	CASSLRGMNEKLFF
TRBV10-3	TRBJ1-5	-	CAISEQGGQPQHF
TRBV23-1	TRBJ2-3	-	CASSHQGRVTDTQYF
TRBV24-1	TRBJ2-5	-	CATSQGVRETQYF
TRBV10-1	TRBJ1-5	-	CASSLNQPQHF
TRBV6-2/TRBV6-3	TRBJ2-7	-	CASSYTPSYEQYF
TRBV7-2	TRBJ2-1	-	CASRSAVGPYNEQFF
TRBV7-9	TRBJ2-5	TRBD2	CASSSGTSGARQETQYF
TRBV7-6	TRBJ1-3	TRBD1	CASSPTGQGAVGNTIYF
TRBV13	TRBJ2-3	-	CASSLAYGSTDTQYF
TRBV19	TRBJ2-1	-	CASSPITGQGRGEQFF
TRBV2	TRBJ2-6	-	CASSEGRQGSRGANVLTF
TRBV7-6	TRBJ2-5	-	CASSRGAYRQETQYF
TRBV5-1	TRBJ1-4	TRBD1	CASSRQGTDEKLFF
TRBV2	TRBJ2-2	-	CASSEVGELFF
TRBV6-5	TRBJ2-1	-	CASSRGSTYNEQFF
TRBV5-1	TRBJ2-7	TRBD2	CASSLGLAGGPLGEQYF
TRBV7-2	TRBJ2-2	-	CASSHGRFIDGDTGELFF
TRBV5-1	TRBJ1-4	-	CASSSLMDEKLFF
TRBV19	TRBJ2-3	-	CASSTQQGTDTQYF
TRBV19	TRBJ2-2	TRBD2	CASRSGGANTGELFF
TRBV11-3	TRBJ1-1	-	CASSLGTPNTEAFF
TRBV4-1	TRBJ1-1	TRBD1	CASRRTGNTEAFF
TRBV21-1	TRBJ2-2	-	CASSKARTGVNTGELFF
TRBV6-6	TRBJ1-1	-	CASKSGGGAEAFF
TRBV24-1	TRBJ1-3	-	CATITGSGNTIYF
TRBV11-2	TRBJ1-2	TRBD1	CASSGQTGVRGYTF
TRBV11-2	TRBJ2-2	-	CASSPPHGDVTGELFF
TRBV9	TRBJ2-3	TRBD2	CASSSGGADTQYF
TRBV3-1/TRBV3-2	TRBJ1-1	TRBD1	CASSPRTGGEAFF
TRBV19	TRBJ1-6	-	CASSIDFGSESSYNSPLHF
TRBV5-1	TRBJ2-3	-	CASSLVPGSTDTQYF
TRBV5-1	TRBJ2-7	-	CASSQGDEQYF
TRBV18	TRBJ2-5	TRBD1	CASSPRSDRNQETQYF
TRBV5-1	TRBJ2-2	-	CASSLPYTGELFF
TRBV10-2	TRBJ1-5	-	CASSETGNQPQHF
TRBV5-4	TRBJ1-1	-	CASSLGGSGIMNTEAFF
TRBV12-3/TRBV12-4	TRBJ2-7	-	CASSFRGYEQYF
TRBV18	TRBJ2-7	TRBD2	CASSPGTSDSYEQYF
TRBV6-4	TRBJ2-7	-	CASRRGDDKDWGEQYF